This passage covers 27 T cell receptor beta chains from one sample sequenced in a study of cytomegalovirus exposure and HLA in healthy donors. The PCR used 60 Vbeta and 13 Jbeta primers. Sequencing used immunoSEQ multiplex PCR; TCRdb keeps in-frame clones, though not all of them. This table has roughly 40,000 clones, 81% appearing once. The sample taken for sequencing was PBMCs. These receptors came from a woman in her 40s in good health and CMV-seronegative.

J is TRBJ2-3 and V is TRBV4-1; D is perhaps TRBD1 (5 bases). Germline V gene data show CDR1 as MGHRA and CDR2 as YSYEKL. This CDR3 contains 14 residues. With 4 bases removed from V and 11 bases from J, the gap between germline ends came to 19 bases. This CDR3 is CASSPTRTQIRQYF. The CDR3 DNA sequence: TGCGCCAGCAGCCCCACGCGGACACAGATTAGGCAGTATTTT.

V is TRBV12-5 and J is TRBJ2-3; the match to TRBD1 covers 10 bases. V was pared by 6 bases and J by 2 bases, with 8 bases of the junction left unmatched. The CDR3 sequence is 16 residues long. Germline CDR1 LGHNT, CDR2 FRNRAP. The CDR3 bases are TGTGCTAGTGGGGGGGGGACAGGGGCTCCCACAGATACGCAGTATTTT. This codes for CASGGGTGAPTDTQYF.

The rearrangement links TRBV18 to TRBJ1-2; 7 bases align to TRBD1. Germline V gives CDR1 KGHSH, CDR2 LQKENI. This CDR3 is built from 15 residues. J lost 4 bases, V lost 3 bases, and 8 bases had no gene match. CDR3 in DNA: TGTGCCAGCTCACCTCTAGACAGGGTTGGCTATGGCTACACCTTC. Its protein is CASSPLDRVGYGYTF.

The chain recombines TRBV29-1 with TRBJ2-7, with TRBD1 identical over 11 bases. The germline V gene encodes CDR1 SQVTM and CDR2 ANQGSEA. The ends lost 6 bases at V and 2 bases at J; junction bases unmatched: 9. This CDR3 spans 15 amino acids. CDR3 loop: CSVGGDRGLTYEQYF. CDR3 DNA sequence: TGCAGCGTCGGGGGGGACAGGGGGTTAACCTACGAGCAGTACTTC.

The genes are TRBV7-6 and TRBJ2-7, with D possibly matching TRBD1 (6 bases). Germline CDR1 and CDR2: SGHVS and FNYEAQ. The V end lost 0 bases, the J end lost 0 bases, and 15 bases lay between the germline ends. There are 17 residues in the CDR3. The CDR3 DNA is TGTGCCAGCAGCTTAGCAAGCCAGGGGACCTACTCCTACGAGCAGTACTTC. Protein sequence: CASSLASQGTYSYEQYF.

A remark on this clone: One end of the junction does not line up with germline, which may come from a read error. This sequence joins TRBV5-4 and TRBJ2-1; D perhaps matches TRBD2 (6 bases). Germline V CDR1 and CDR2: SGHNT, YYREEE (reference sequence). CDR3 length equals 13 residues. Here the CDR3 DNA reads TGTGCCAGCAACCGGGACTCCCACAATGAGCAGTTCTTC. It yields the protein CASNRDSHNEQFF.

V gene TRBV2 combines with J gene TRBJ2-2, with 10 bases fitting TRBD2. CDR1 is SNHLY, CDR2 FYNNEI, per germline. With 5 bases clipped from V and 3 bases from J, the junction kept 3 bases outside the gene matches. The CDR3 totals 15 residues. The CDR3 DNA reads as TGTGCCAGCAGTAGCGGGGGGGCACACACCGGGGAGCTGTTTTTT. Its translation is CASSSGGAHTGELFF.

The CDR3 DNA is TGTGCCAGCAGCTCAAAACTAGCGGGGGGCGGGACCCAGTACTTC. It yields the protein CASSSKLAGGGTQYF. The chain recombines TRBV7-2 with TRBJ2-5, with TRBD2 matching 12 bases. Germline loops: CDR1 SGHTA, CDR2 FQGNSA. The CDR3 is made up of 15 amino acids. V was clipped by 4 bases and J by 7 bases; unmatched bases: 7.

The chain has TRBV19 and TRBJ1-5; D is uncertain. V dropped 5 bases and J dropped 5 bases, with 7 bases sitting between them. This CDR3 has 12 residues. Germline CDR1 reads LNHDA; CDR2 reads SQIVND (reference sequence). The CDR3 is CASSPNDQPQHF. The CDR3 nucleotides are TGTGCCAGTAGTCCAAATGATCAGCCCCAGCATTTT.

The rearrangement joins TRBV27 to TRBJ2-1; 8 nucleotides match TRBD1. Losses at the gene ends were 2 bases for V and 5 bases for J; bases not matched to a gene: 2. CDR1 is MNHEY and CDR2 is SMNVEV in the germline V gene (reference sequence). The length of the CDR3 is 14 residues. The CDR3 DNA sequence: TGTGCCAGCAGTTTAAGGACAGGGCACAATGAGCAGTTCTTC. This translates into CASSLRTGHNEQFF.

The chain employs TRBV7-2 and TRBJ2-4, with 8 positions matching TRBD2. V lost 5 bases, J lost 2 bases, and 5 bases stayed unmatched. CDR1 is SGHTA and CDR2 is FQGNSA in the germline V gene. The CDR3 totals 15 residues. CDR3 protein: CASSTGGVPKNIQYF. The CDR3 DNA reads TGTGCCAGCAGCACGGGGGGGGTACCCAAAAACATTCAGTACTTC. Drawing the rest from reference TRBV7-2 and TRBJ2-4, the complete variable domain is GAGVSQSPSNKVTEKGKDVELRCDPISGHTALYWYRQSLGQGLEFLIYFQGNSAPDKSGLPSDRFSAERTGGSVSTLTIQRTQQEDSAVYLCASSTGGVPKNIQYFGAGTRLSVL.

The CDR3 here is CASRGVGVPFGHEQFF. The DNA of the CDR3 is TGTGCCAGCAGAGGGGTCGGAGTGCCTTTTGGCCATGAGCAGTTCTTC. The chain carries TRBV27 and TRBJ2-1, with D perhaps TRBD1 (5 bases). Germline loops: CDR1 MNHEY, CDR2 SMNVEV (reference sequence). Deletions cut 6 bases from V and 8 bases from J, with 23 bases between. CDR3 size: 16 residues.

The genes are TRBV5-6 and TRBJ2-3, with D perhaps matching TRBD1 (6 bases). The CDR3 has 17 amino acids. Germline CDR1 SGHDT, CDR2 YYEEEE. Trimming pared 1 base from V and 2 bases from J, leaving 17 bases between. This CDR3 reads CASSLIPGQTLTDTQYF. CDR3 nucleotides: TGTGCCAGCAGCTTGATCCCTGGACAGACCCTCACAGATACGCAGTATTTT.

This clone was seen a few times. The chain carries TRBV6-5 and TRBJ2-1; 12 bases align to TRBD2. The germline gives CDR1 MNHEY, CDR2 SVGAGI. The J segment lost 6 bases and the V segment lost 0 bases, leaving 3 bases of the junction unmatched. The CDR3 runs to 16 residues. The CDR3 DNA follows: TGTGCCAGCAGTTACTCGCGACTAGCGGGGGCCAATGAGCAGTTCTTC. It yields the protein CASSYSRLAGANEQFF.

V and J are TRBV5-1 and TRBJ1-3; D remains ambiguous. The germline CDR1 and CDR2 sequences are SGHRS and YFSETQ. The CDR3 runs 14 residues. Trimming took off 0 bases at V and 4 bases at J, with 8 bases between the two ends. CDR3 sequence: CASSLDPGGNTIYF. In DNA, the CDR3 is TGCGCCAGCAGCTTGGATCCAGGAGGAAACACCATATATTTT.

In its sample, this clone was seen once. The chain couples TRBV28 to TRBJ1-4, with TRBD1 identical over 7 bases. This CDR3 has 15 amino acids. Unmatched junction bases numbered 13, after V lost 5 bases and J lost 10 bases. Germline-derived CDR1 and CDR2 are MDHEN and SYDVKM. This CDR3 is CASSIGDTGVGKLFF. In DNA form, the CDR3 reads TGTGCCAGCAGTATTGGTGACACAGGGGTTGGAAAACTGTTTTTT.

This clone occurred a few times. The chain links TRBV11-2 to TRBJ2-1, with TRBD2 identical over 11 bases. The CDR3 loop spans 15 amino acids. CDR1 SGHAT and CDR2 FQNNGV come from the germline V gene. With V trimmed by 6 bases and J by 7 bases, 8 bases remained unmatched. The CDR3 sequence is CASSFSGGASNEQFF. In DNA form, the CDR3 reads TGTGCCAGCAGTTTTAGCGGGGGGGCCTCAAATGAGCAGTTCTTC.

V is TRBV11-2 and J is TRBJ1-4; tentatively, D is TRBD1 (6 bases). This CDR3 spans 14 amino acids. Germline V gene data show CDR1 as SGHAT and CDR2 as FQNNGV. The V and J ends lost 0 bases and 7 bases respectively, with 9 bases between them. Here the CDR3 reads CASSLDKGVEKLFF. In DNA, the CDR3 is TGTGCCAGCAGCTTAGATAAGGGGGTTGAAAAACTGTTTTTT.

About this clone itself: Additional DNA sequences in this sample encode the identical CDR3. The V call is TRBV7-8, the J call TRBJ1-1; D not resolved. The CDR3 extends over 15 amino acids. The V gene's germline CDR1 is SGHVS and CDR2 FQNEAQ. Deletions cut 1 base from V and 7 bases from J, with 16 bases between. The CDR3 protein is CASSLVGVGSGEAFF. The CDR3 DNA reads as TGTGCCAGCAGCTTAGTAGGAGTGGGGAGCGGTGAAGCTTTCTTT.

The gene calls are TRBV27 and TRBJ2-1, with 7 nucleotides matching TRBD1. Germline trimming cut 3 bases from V and 8 bases from J; bases unmatched to any gene: 4. The germline V gene has CDR1 MNHEY and CDR2 SMNVEV (reference sequence). The CDR3 runs to 13 residues. CDR3 protein: CASSFETGHEQFF. CDR3 nucleotides: TGTGCCAGCAGTTTTGAGACAGGGCATGAGCAGTTCTTC.

The chain employs TRBV4-1 and TRBJ1-2; 7 nucleotides line up with TRBD1. Losses at the gene ends were 4 bases for V and 1 base for J; bases not matched to a gene: 3. Per the germline V gene, CDR1 is MGHRA and CDR2 is YSYEKL. The CDR3 has 14 residues. The CDR3, as DNA: TGCGCCAGCAGCCCCAGACAGGGTAACTATGGCTACACCTTC. Protein: CASSPRQGNYGYTF.

V and J are TRBV7-9 and TRBJ1-1; unclear D gene. CDR1 is SEHNR and CDR2 is FQNEAQ in the germline V gene (reference sequence). This CDR3 has 12 amino acids. V was trimmed by 5 bases and J by 3 bases, leaving 7 bases between them. The CDR3 loop reads CASSPQDTEAFF. The DNA for the CDR3 is TGTGCCAGCAGCCCCCAGGACACTGAAGCTTTCTTT.

The chain recombines TRBV7-6 with TRBJ2-5; maybe TRBD1 (6 bases). This CDR3 comprises 14 residues. Germline V CDR1 and CDR2: SGHVS, FNYEAQ. The ends were cut back, 5 bases at V and 2 bases at J, with 12 bases in the middle. CDR3 protein: CASSPPGQQETQYF. The CDR3 DNA is TGTGCCAGCAGCCCACCGGGACAACAAGAGACCCAGTACTTC. The whole variable domain, filled in from reference TRBV7-6 and TRBJ2-5, reads GAGVSQSPRYKVTKRGQDVALRCDPISGHVSLYWYRQALGQGPEFLTYFNYEAQQDKSGLPNDRFSAERPEGSISTLTIQRTEQRDSAMYRCASSPPGQQETQYFGPGTRLLVL.

The table lists this clone with a few counts. The rearrangement uses TRBV6-5 and TRBJ2-5; D is uncertain. Between the trimmed V and J ends, which lost 2 bases and 1 base, there was a span of 8 bases. Looked up from germline, CDR1 is MNHEY and CDR2 is SVGAGI. The CDR3 loop spans 14 amino acids. Here the CDR3 reads CASSYGTAQETQYF. The CDR3 nucleotides are TGTGCCAGCAGTTACGGCACAGCCCAAGAGACCCAGTACTTC.

The CDR3 DNA sequence: TGCGCCAGCACCCCACTCTCGAACACCGGGGAGCTGTTTTTT. It yields the protein CASTPLSNTGELFF. The J gene is TRBJ2-2, the V gene TRBV5-1; D is unclear. V was clipped by 6 bases and J by 0 bases, with 9 bases between them. CDR1 is SGHRS and CDR2 is YFSETQ in the germline V gene. The length of the CDR3 is 14 residues.

The chain joins TRBV28 to TRBJ1-5, with TRBD1 identical over 7 bases. Germline assignment: CDR1 MDHEN and CDR2 SYDVKM. The length of the CDR3 is 14 residues. Germline trimming cut 2 bases from V and 6 bases from J; bases unmatched to any gene: 4. In nucleotides, the CDR3 is TGTGCCAGCAGTTTAACGACAGGGAGTCAGCCCCAGCATTTT. Translated, it gives CASSLTTGSQPQHF. The whole variable domain, remainder taken from reference TRBV28 and TRBJ1-5, is DVKVTQSSRYLVKRTGEKVFLECVQDMDHENMFWYRQDPGLGLRLIYFSYDVKMKEKGDIPEGYSVSREKKERFSLILESASTNQTSMYLCASSLTTGSQPQHFGDGTRLSIL.

The V gene is TRBV2, the J gene TRBJ1-1, with D uncertain. The CDR3 consists of 13 residues. Germline V gene lookup returns CDR1 SNHLY and CDR2 FYNNEI. Trimming left V 3 bases short and J 10 bases short, with 15 bases between. CDR3 nucleotides: TGTGCCAGCAGTGAGTGGGAGAGGACGGGAGCTTTCTTT. As protein: CASSEWERTGAFF.